These 16 T cell receptor beta chains came from one sample sequenced in a study of beta chain features in type 1 diabetes. Study outcomes and limitations: Moderate but significant shortening of TCRB CDR3s was recorded in all four CD4+ subsets from Type 1 diabetes patients.

Isolated RNA was reverse transcribed in full, so expressed TCRB transcripts were sequenced. Clones were read by immunoSEQ multiplex PCR, and TCRdb kept only the in-frame ones, dropping some. The data contain more than 250,000 clones, roughly 20% of them singletons. The antigens for these receptors are not known. The sequenced material came from naive CD4+ T cells from blood. These receptors were collected from a woman between 35 and 50 years old with type 1 diabetes.

This CDR3 reads CASTLWGGSIYGYTF. The CDR3 DNA reads as TGTGCCAGCACCCTGTGGGGAGGTAGTATCTATGGCTACACCTTC. The chain is built from TRBV5-6 and TRBJ1-2; D unclear. This CDR3 has 15 residues. The V gene lost 6 bases and the J gene lost 4 bases, with 19 bases spanning the gap. The germline gives CDR1 SGHDT, CDR2 YYEEEE.

V usage is TRBV9 and J usage is TRBJ2-5, with D perhaps matching TRBD1 (7 bases). CDR1 is SGDLS and CDR2 is YYNGEE in the germline V gene. The CDR3 runs 15 residues. Trimming took 3 bases from V and 4 from J, leaving 16 bases between them. Here the CDR3 DNA reads TGTGCCAGCAGCGCCCAGGGGGAGGAACGAGAGACCCAGTACTTC. Amino acid sequence: CASSAQGEERETQYF. The full variable domain, its missing parts supplied by reference TRBV9 and TRBJ2-5, is DSGVTQTPKHLITATGQRVTLRCSPRSGDLSVYWYQQSLDQGLQFLIQYYNGEERAKGNILERFSAQQFPDLHSELNLSSLELGDSALYFCASSAQGEERETQYFGPGTRLLVL.

The chain joins TRBV18 to TRBJ1-3; no definite D call. V was clipped by 3 bases and J by 3 bases, with 9 bases between them. This CDR3 has 14 residues. The germline gives CDR1 KGHSH, CDR2 LQKENI. Written as DNA, the CDR3 is TGTGCCAGCTCACCGGAGAGGTTTGGAAACACCATATATTTT. Its protein is CASSPERFGNTIYF.

Comments on this clone: Other DNA sequences in the same sample also yield this CDR3. V and J are TRBV7-9 and TRBJ2-2; 10 nucleotides line up with TRBD2. Germline CDR1 and CDR2: SEHNR and FQNEAQ (reference sequence). The CDR3 has 15 residues. V gave up 5 bases and J gave up 3 bases; unmatched junction bases: 3. CDR3 in DNA: TGTGCCAGCAGCCGCGGACTAGCGGACACCGGGGAGCTGTTTTTT. This sequence encodes CASSRGLADTGELFF.

The chain uses TRBV18 and TRBJ2-3; 8 bases are a match to TRBD1. The CDR3 length is 14 residues. CDR1 and CDR2 from the germline V gene are KGHSH and LQKENI. The J segment lost 4 bases and the V segment lost 3 bases, leaving 3 bases of the junction unmatched. Here the CDR3 reads CASSPGQAADTQYF. In DNA form, the CDR3 reads TGTGCCAGCTCACCGGGACAGGCGGCAGATACGCAGTATTTT.

The chain is built from TRBV11-1 and TRBJ2-7; 7 positions match TRBD1. The CDR3 is 15 residues long. Germline loops: CDR1 SGHAT, CDR2 FQDESV (reference sequence). J lost 1 base, V lost 5 bases, and 8 bases had no gene match. The CDR3 spells CASSHRQGRSYEQYF. DNA for the CDR3: TGTGCCAGCAGCCACCGACAGGGAAGGTCCTACGAGCAGTACTTC.

This clone was detected a few times. The germline gene is not matched at one end of the junction; a read error may be the cause. Other nucleotide sequences in the sample specify the same CDR3. The V call is TRBV7-3, the J call TRBJ1-1; D gene unclear. This CDR3 comprises 14 residues. CDR1 and CDR2 from the germline V gene are SGHTA and FQGTGA. Written as DNA, the CDR3 is TGTGCCAGCAGCCTAACCGGGTGGAACACTGAAGCTTTCTTT. It encodes CASSLTGWNTEAFF. The full variable domain, with the rest looked up from reference TRBV7-3 and TRBJ1-1, is GAGVSQTPSNKVTEKGKYVELRCDPISGHTALYWYRQSLGQGPEFLIYFQGTGAADDSGLPNDRFFAVRPEGSVSTLKIQRTERGDSAVYLCASSLTGWNTEAFFGQGTRLTVV.

This chain uses TRBV28 with TRBJ2-1; TRBD1 matches 7 bases. The CDR3 length is 12 residues. Per germline, CDR1 MDHEN and CDR2 SYDVKM. After removal of 6 bases from V and 15 bases from J, the junction contained 11 bases not matched to a gene. The CDR3 region has the DNA TGTGCCAGCAGCGATTCGGACAGGCGCGGGTTCTTC. This gives the protein CASSDSDRRGFF.

This clone was counted a few times. The rearrangement links TRBV29-1 to TRBJ2-7; D is perhaps TRBD1 (6 bases). The V and J ends lost 1 base and 4 bases respectively, with 17 bases between them. This CDR3 region has 15 residues. Germline CDR1 is SQVTM and CDR2 is ANQGSEA. The CDR3 region is CSVEVLAGALYEQYF. Here the CDR3 DNA reads TGCAGCGTTGAAGTTTTGGCAGGGGCCCTTTACGAGCAGTACTTC.

Only a few counts were recorded for this clone. V is TRBV20-1 and J is TRBJ2-7; D might be TRBD1 (5 bases). CDR3 length: 10 amino acids. V gave up 4 bases and J gave up 9 bases, with 10 bases separating them. Germline-derived CDR1 and CDR2 are DFQATT and SNEGSKA (reference sequence). CDR3 sequence: CSAIGEGQYF. CDR3 sequence (DNA): TGCAGTGCTATAGGGGAAGGGCAGTACTTC.

The gene calls are TRBV27 and TRBJ2-7; 10 positions agree with TRBD2. The germline gives CDR1 MNHEY, CDR2 SMNVEV (reference sequence). J was trimmed by 4 bases and V by 6 bases; bases with no gene match: 3. The CDR3 length is 13 residues. The CDR3, as DNA: TGTGCCAGCAGGGGACTAGCGAGGTACGAGCAGTACTTC. This codes for CASRGLARYEQYF.

The genes are TRBV18 and TRBJ2-7; 7 positions agree with TRBD2. CDR1 is KGHSH and CDR2 is LQKENI in the germline V gene. V gave up 2 bases and J gave up 1 base; unmatched junction bases: 2. The length of the CDR3 is 14 residues. CDR3 residues: CASSPEGGSYEQYF. In DNA form, the CDR3 reads TGTGCCAGCTCACCAGAGGGAGGGTCCTACGAGCAGTACTTC.

The V gene is TRBV29-1, the J gene TRBJ2-7, with D maybe TRBD2 (5 bases). With 4 bases removed from V and 4 bases from J, the gap between germline ends came to 11 bases. CDR1 is SQVTM and CDR2 is ANQGSEA in the germline V gene. This CDR3 is 12 amino acids long. CDR3 sequence (DNA): TGCAGCGTTGCAACCGGGGAATACGAGCAGTACTTC. It codes for CSVATGEYEQYF.

A few counts support this clone. The J gene is TRBJ1-1, the V gene TRBV2, with D uncertain. Germline values: CDR1 SNHLY, CDR2 FYNNEI. Trimming removed 4 bases from V and 2 bases from J, with 8 bases in between. The CDR3 is 13 amino acids. CDR3 sequence (DNA): TGTGCCAGCAGTGGCAGGTTAAACACTGAAGCTTTCTTT. Its protein product is CASSGRLNTEAFF.

This clone was recorded a few times. The gene calls are TRBV15 and TRBJ1-1, with D tentatively TRBD1 (6 bases). The CDR3 is made up of 13 amino acids. Trimming shortened V by 2 bases and J by 5 bases, and 9 bases separated the two germline ends. CDR1 LNHNV and CDR2 YYDKDF come from the germline V gene (reference sequence). CDR3 in amino acids: CATSRKQGTEAFF. The CDR3 DNA follows: TGTGCCACCAGCAGAAAGCAGGGGACTGAAGCTTTCTTT.

This clone was detected a few times. J is TRBJ1-2 and V is TRBV9; D gene ambiguous. Trimming left V 3 bases short and J 2 bases short, with 11 bases between. The CDR3 is 14 residues long. Per the germline V gene, CDR1 is SGDLS and CDR2 is YYNGEE. The CDR3, as DNA: TGTGCCAGCAGCGCCGGAACGGAGAACTATGGCTACACCTTC. Translated, it gives CASSAGTENYGYTF.